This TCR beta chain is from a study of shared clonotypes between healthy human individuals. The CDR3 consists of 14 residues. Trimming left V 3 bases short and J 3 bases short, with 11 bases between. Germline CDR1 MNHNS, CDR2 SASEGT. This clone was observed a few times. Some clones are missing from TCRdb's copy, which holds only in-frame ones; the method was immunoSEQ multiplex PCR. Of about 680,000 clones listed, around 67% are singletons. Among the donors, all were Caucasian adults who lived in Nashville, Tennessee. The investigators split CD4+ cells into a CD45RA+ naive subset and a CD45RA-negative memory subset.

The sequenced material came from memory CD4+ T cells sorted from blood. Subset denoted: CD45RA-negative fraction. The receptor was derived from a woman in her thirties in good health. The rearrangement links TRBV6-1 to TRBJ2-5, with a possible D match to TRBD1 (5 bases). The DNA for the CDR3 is TGTGCCAGCAGTGACTGGACACCGAAAGAGACCCAGTACTTC. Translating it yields CASSDWTPKETQYF.